Listed here are 9 T cell receptor beta chains from one sample, sequenced in a study of shared T cell receptors in the human thymus. Repertoires were generated with immunoSEQ multiplex PCR, while TCRdb's copy carries only in-frame clones and drops some. The data show about 660,000 clones, more than 75% seen once. These sequences were also reported in another study, on human thymus T cells.

Sequenced: thymocytes. The receptors stem from a boy under two years old with a congenital heart defect.

V is TRBV7-9 and J is TRBJ2-7; D gene ambiguous. The CDR3 sequence is 11 residues long. With 5 bases removed from V and 3 bases from J, the gap between germline ends came to 5 bases. Germline values: CDR1 SEHNR, CDR2 FQNEAQ (reference sequence). DNA for the CDR3: TGTGCCAGCAGCCCAAACTACGAGCAGTACTTC. This sequence encodes CASSPNYEQYF.

This chain connects TRBV5-6 to TRBJ1-5; 8 bases map to TRBD1. CDR3 length: 17 residues. V was pared by 0 bases and J by 2 bases, with 7 bases of the junction left unmatched. Germline V gene data show CDR1 as SGHDT and CDR2 as YYEEEE. Here the CDR3 reads CASSLAKDRGGNQPQHF. The CDR3 coding sequence is TGTGCCAGCAGCTTGGCAAAAGACAGGGGTGGCAATCAGCCCCAGCATTTT. Filled out from reference TRBV5-6 and TRBJ1-5, the complete variable domain reads DAGVTQSPTHLIKTRGQQVTLRCSPKSGHDTVSWYQQALGQGPQFIFQYYEEEERQRGNFPDRFSGHQFPNYSSELNVNALLLGDSALYLCASSLAKDRGGNQPQHFGDGTRLSIL.

In its sample, this clone was seen a few times. The chain has TRBV19 and TRBJ2-2; 9 nucleotides match TRBD1. CDR3 length: 19 residues. After removal of 5 bases from V and 5 bases from J, the junction contained 18 bases not matched to a gene. Per the germline V gene, CDR1 is LNHDA and CDR2 is SQIVND (reference sequence). CDR3 amino acids: CASSLDTGTGQRGTGELFF. CDR3 nucleotides: TGTGCCAGTAGTCTCGATACCGGGACAGGGCAACGAGGGACCGGGGAGCTGTTTTTT. The variable domain in full, with the rest retrieved from reference TRBV19 and TRBJ2-2, is DGGITQSPKYLFRKEGQNVTLSCEQNLNHDAMYWYRQDPGQGLRLIYYSQIVNDFQKGDIAEGYSVSREKKESFPLTVTSAQKNPTAFYLCASSLDTGTGQRGTGELFFGEGSRLTVL.

The chain recombines TRBV30 with TRBJ1-2; D gene unclear. V was cut by 3 bases and J by 4 bases, with 12 bases left in between. Germline loops: CDR1 GTSNPN, CDR2 SVGIG (reference sequence). The CDR3 length is 13 residues. As DNA, the CDR3 is TGTGCCTGGAGAGCGACTAGGGCCTATGGCTACACCTTC. The encoded protein is CAWRATRAYGYTF.

V and J are TRBV6-5 and TRBJ1-4; no clear D gene. The CDR3 contains 15 residues. V was trimmed by 2 bases and J by 5 bases, leaving 12 bases between them. Looked up from germline, CDR1 is MNHEY and CDR2 is SVGAGI. The CDR3 reads CASSYRCRRNEKLFF. The CDR3 DNA follows: TGTGCCAGCAGTTACCGATGCAGAAGAAATGAAAAACTGTTTTTT.

This chain uses TRBV28 with TRBJ1-6; D perhaps matches TRBD1 (5 bases). V was shortened by 2 bases and J by 7 bases, with 24 bases between the two germline ends. Germline loops: CDR1 MDHEN, CDR2 SYDVKM. The CDR3 has 19 residues. CDR3 nucleotide sequence: TGTGCCAGCAGTTTAATGTGGGACGATAAGGAGGGTTTGAATTCACCCCTCCACTTT. It codes for CASSLMWDDKEGLNSPLHF.

The rearrangement joins TRBV25-1 to TRBJ1-1; D remains ambiguous. Germline CDR1 and CDR2: MGHDK and SYGVNS. V shed 6 bases and J shed 0 bases, with 8 bases lying between them. The length of the CDR3 is 13 residues. The CDR3 loop reads CASRFNLNTEAFF. CDR3 DNA sequence: TGTGCCAGCAGATTCAATTTGAACACTGAAGCTTTCTTT.

The rearrangement uses TRBV28 and TRBJ2-5; possibly TRBD2 for D (5 bases). Trimming stripped 3 bases from V and 7 bases from J, with 15 bases between. CDR3 length: 14 residues. The germline CDR1 and CDR2 sequences are MDHEN and SYDVKM. The CDR3 region is CASSFSRGMGTQYF. DNA of the CDR3: TGTGCCAGCAGTTTTTCACGAGGGATGGGGACCCAGTACTTC. Full variable domain (outside the CDR3, taken from reference TRBV28 and TRBJ2-5): DVKVTQSSRYLVKRTGEKVFLECVQDMDHENMFWYRQDPGLGLRLIYFSYDVKMKEKGDIPEGYSVSREKKERFSLILESASTNQTSMYLCASSFSRGMGTQYFGPGTRLLVL.

The chain employs TRBV30 and TRBJ1-2, with a possible D match to TRBD1 (6 bases). In germline, CDR1 is GTSNPN, CDR2 SVGIG (reference sequence). The V and J ends lost 3 bases and 7 bases respectively, with 12 bases between them. CDR3 length: 12 amino acids. CDR3: CAWRAGAAGYTF. CDR3 bases: TGTGCCTGGAGGGCAGGGGCGGCTGGCTACACCTTC.